The 22 T cell receptor beta chains in this list originate from one sample, sequenced in a study of T cells in Graves' hyperthyroidism and ophthalmopathy. Researchers amplified the TCR beta CDR3 regions from RNA transcripts. When the TCR CDR3 underwent first-round RT-PCR, the HTBI primer set was used. TCRdb ran MiXCR on the multiplex PCR reads and lists one entry per CDR3 protein. The sample has fewer than 450,000 distinct CDR3 sequences, around 15% seen once; the top ten hold approximately 29%. The specimen sequenced was blood. All receptors come from a man over 45 with Graves' ophthalmopathy.

At least ten counts were recorded for this clonotype. The gene calls are TRBV11-2 and TRBJ2-7; 9 nucleotides match TRBD2. Germline lookup yields CDR1 SGHAT and CDR2 FQNNGV. V shed 7 bases, J shed 7 bases, and the junction held 17 bases outside the gene matches. This CDR3 comprises 16 residues. CDR3 sequence: CASTHSGWREGREQYF. In nucleotides, the CDR3 is TGTGCCAGCACCCACAGTGGGTGGCGGGAGGGCAGGGAGCAGTACTTC.

This clonotype showed up many times. The rearrangement links TRBV12-3 or TRBV12-4 to TRBJ1-2, with D possibly TRBD1 on 5 matching bases. Trimming took 6 bases from V and 7 from J, leaving 21 bases between them. The CDR3 has 15 amino acids. The CDR3 coding sequence is TGTGCCAGCAGCTATGACAGTAGCTCCTCTATTGGCTACACCTTC. Amino acids: CASSYDSSSSIGYTF.

This clonotype has a count of ten or more. The chain carries TRBV12-3 or TRBV12-4 and TRBJ2-1, with 7 bases that match TRBD2. The CDR3 runs to 16 residues. Trimming removed 6 bases from V and 7 bases from J; junction bases left unmatched: 15. CDR3 sequence (DNA): TGTGCCAGCAGCTACGCAAGCGGGAAAACTGGGAATGAGCAGTTCTTC. Protein sequence: CASSYASGKTGNEQFF.

This chain links TRBV20-1 with TRBJ2-3; 7 positions agree with TRBD2. The CDR3 has 17 residues. Germline assignment: CDR1 DFQATT and CDR2 SNEGSKA (reference sequence). Trimming took 3 bases from V and 3 from J; bases not matched to a gene: 15. CDR3 sequence (DNA): TGCAGTGCTAGGCCCTTAGGTGGCGGGAGTTATACAGATACGCAGTATTTT. Translating it yields CSARPLGGGSYTDTQYF.

The chain links TRBV19 to TRBJ2-1; D ambiguous. This CDR3 is 14 amino acids long. Per germline, CDR1 LNHDA and CDR2 SQIVND (reference sequence). Trimming shortened V by 7 bases and J by 5 bases, and 15 bases separated the two germline ends. CDR3 in amino acids: CASTPPRNHNEQFF. The CDR3 DNA sequence: TGTGCCAGTACCCCCCCCCGGAACCACAATGAGCAGTTCTTC. Full variable domain (remainder filled in from reference TRBV19 and TRBJ2-1): DGGITQSPKYLFRKEGQNVTLSCEQNLNHDAMYWYRQDPGQGLRLIYYSQIVNDFQKGDIAEGYSVSREKKESFPLTVTSAQKNPTAFYLCASTPPRNHNEQFFGPGTRLTVL.

In its sample, this clonotype was seen many times. The V call is TRBV20-1, the J call TRBJ2-1; 7 nucleotides match TRBD2. V trimming: 3 bases; J trimming: 10 bases; junction bases outside the gene matches: 15. CDR1 is DFQATT, CDR2 SNEGSKA, per germline (reference sequence). CDR3 size: 15 residues. CDR3 coding DNA: TGCAGTGCTAGTAACACCGGGACTAACCTAGGAGAGCAGTTCTTC. Encoded protein: CSASNTGTNLGEQFF.

This clonotype appeared many times. The chain is built from TRBV29-1 and TRBJ2-1; TRBD2 agrees at 7 bases. This CDR3 has 14 amino acids. In germline, CDR1 is SQVTM, CDR2 ANQGSEA. CDR3 nucleotide sequence: TGCAGTCATCCGAGGGAGGGCGGGTTAAATGAGCAGTTCTTC. Its protein is CSHPREGGLNEQFF.

This clonotype was seen at least ten times. The V call is TRBV3-1, the J call TRBJ2-1; 8 bases agree with TRBD1. The CDR3 covers 15 residues. Trimming removed 4 bases from V and 3 bases from J; junction bases left unmatched: 5. Germline CDR1 LGHDT, CDR2 YNNKEL (reference sequence). The CDR3 sequence: CASSLRTGNYNEQFF. Written as DNA, the CDR3 is TGTGCCAGCAGCCTCCGGACAGGGAACTACAATGAGCAGTTCTTC.

This clonotype appeared a few times. The rearrangement links TRBV20-1 to TRBJ2-1, with TRBD2 matching 9 bases. There are 16 residues in the CDR3. Looked up from germline, CDR1 is DFQATT and CDR2 is SNEGSKA (reference sequence). V was pared by 4 bases and J by 1 base, with 8 bases of the junction left unmatched. CDR3 loop: CSAIKLAGESYNEQFF. CDR3 bases: TGCAGTGCTATAAAATTAGCGGGAGAATCCTACAATGAGCAGTTCTTC.

This clonotype appeared many times. The J gene is TRBJ2-3, the V gene TRBV7-6; D might be TRBD2 (5 bases). Trimming removed 1 base from V and 0 bases from J, with 11 bases in between. Looked up from germline, CDR1 is SGHVS and CDR2 is FNYEAQ. This CDR3 has 16 amino acids. In DNA form, the CDR3 reads TGTGCCAGCAGCTTAGGGACTGGTATAAGCACAGATACGCAGTATTTT. It translates to CASSLGTGISTDTQYF.

This clonotype was observed a few times. V and J are TRBV24-1 and TRBJ2-4; D tentatively reads TRBD1 or TRBD2 (5 bases each). V lost 3 bases and J lost 6, with 14 bases in between. Per germline, CDR1 KGHDR and CDR2 SFDVKD. CDR3 length: 15 residues. DNA for the CDR3: TGTGCCACCAGTGATACTACCTACGGGGCAAACATTCAGTACTTC. Protein: CATSDTTYGANIQYF.

Only a few counts were recorded for this clonotype. The chain employs TRBV5-1 and TRBJ2-1; TRBD2 matches 9 bases. CDR3 length: 15 amino acids. V lost 5 bases, J lost 5 bases, and 8 bases stayed unmatched. Looked up from germline, CDR1 is SGHRS and CDR2 is YFSETQ. This CDR3 is CASRPLAGGHNEQFF. The CDR3 DNA is TGCGCCAGCAGACCACTAGCGGGCGGCCACAATGAGCAGTTCTTC.

This clonotype has at least ten counts. The J gene is TRBJ2-4, the V gene TRBV3-1; TRBD2 matches 12 bases. The CDR3 runs 18 residues. Per the germline V gene, CDR1 is LGHDT and CDR2 is YNNKEL (reference sequence). J was trimmed by 7 bases and V by 2 bases; bases with no gene match: 12. CDR3 nucleotides: TGTGCCAGCAGCCAATTTCGGGCTAGCGGGAGGGCCCGGAACATTCAGTACTTC. Encoded protein: CASSQFRASGRARNIQYF. Full variable domain (remainder filled in from reference TRBV3-1 and TRBJ2-4): DTAVSQTPKYLVTQMGNDKSIKCEQNLGHDTMYWYKQDSKKFLKIMFSYNNKELIINETVPNRFSPKSPDKAHLNLHINSLELGDSAVYFCASSQFRASGRARNIQYFGAGTRLSVL.

On this clonotype itself: A much more abundant neighbour one base away suggests this may be a read error. The gene calls are TRBV7-9 and TRBJ2-2; D is ambiguous. The length of the CDR3 is 13 residues. Trimming removed 5 bases at V and 4 bases at J, with 8 bases between. The V gene's germline CDR1 is SEHNR and CDR2 FQNEAQ (reference sequence). The CDR3 protein is CASSQQSTGELFF. In DNA, the CDR3 is TGTGCCAGCAGCCAACAGAGCACCGGGGAGCTGTTTTTT.

The J gene is TRBJ2-2, the V gene TRBV5-1, with no clear D. This CDR3 has 14 residues. Germline V CDR1 and CDR2: SGHRS, YFSETQ. Trimming removed 1 base from V and 6 bases from J, with 10 bases in between. The CDR3 bases are TGCGCCAGCAGCTTGAAGACTTCGGCCGGGGAGCTGTTTTTT. This translates into CASSLKTSAGELFF.

This clonotype was counted a few times. The J gene is TRBJ2-2, the V gene TRBV5-1; 7 bases are shared with TRBD2. The V segment lost 2 bases and the J segment 0 bases; nucleotides outside the gene matches: 4. Germline V gives CDR1 SGHRS, CDR2 YFSETQ. The CDR3 is 16 residues long. Written as DNA, the CDR3 is TGCGCCAGCAGCTTATCCAGCGGGACGAACACCGGGGAGCTGTTTTTT. This translates into CASSLSSGTNTGELFF. Full variable domain (rest looked up from reference TRBV5-1 and TRBJ2-2): KAGVTQTPRYLIKTRGQQVTLSCSPISGHRSVSWYQQTPGQGLQFLFEYFSETQRNKGNFPGRFSGRQFSNSRSEMNVSTLELGDSALYLCASSLSSGTNTGELFFGEGSRLTVL.

This clonotype was counted many times. The chain carries TRBV5-1 and TRBJ1-2, with a possible D match to TRBD1 (5 bases). Looked up from germline, CDR1 is SGHRS and CDR2 is YFSETQ. This CDR3 has 18 residues. Trimming removed 0 bases from V and 6 bases from J, with 24 bases in between. The CDR3 here is CASSLAGSSAGLPNGYTF. As DNA, the CDR3 is TGCGCCAGCAGCTTGGCCGGGAGTTCGGCAGGGCTACCTAATGGCTACACCTTC.

The V call is TRBV19, the J call TRBJ1-1; the D is unclear. The germline CDR1 and CDR2 sequences are LNHDA and SQIVND (reference sequence). CDR3 length: 15 residues. V was trimmed by 7 bases and J by 6 bases, leaving 21 bases between them. The CDR3 region has the DNA TGTGCCAGTACCCGTAGCCCTGAGACGTTCTCTGAAGCTTTCTTT. Its translation is CASTRSPETFSEAFF.

The chain employs TRBV29-1 and TRBJ2-1; D possibly corresponds to TRBD2 (5 bases). Germline CDR1 SQVTM, CDR2 ANQGSEA. The CDR3 runs to 14 residues. The V end lost 4 bases, the J end lost 3 bases, and 13 bases lay between the germline ends. The CDR3 loop reads CSVGEGMSYNEQFF. DNA for the CDR3: TGCAGCGTTGGTGAGGGAATGAGCTACAATGAGCAGTTCTTC.

This clonotype was detected ten times or more. The chain combines TRBV7-8 with TRBJ2-1; D might be TRBD1 (5 bases). Trimming pared 5 bases from V and 3 bases from J, leaving 14 bases between. This CDR3 region has 15 residues. Germline-derived CDR1 and CDR2 are SGHVS and FQNEAQ. The CDR3 loop reads CASSRQTEIYNEQFF. CDR3 in DNA: TGTGCCAGCAGCAGGCAGACAGAGATCTACAATGAGCAGTTCTTC. The full variable domain, in which reference TRBV7-8 and TRBJ2-1 provide the parts outside the CDR3, is GAGVSQSPRYKVAKRGQDVALRCDPISGHVSLFWYQQALGQGPEFLTYFQNEAQLDKSGLPSDRFFAERPEGSVSTLKIQRTQQEDSAVYLCASSRQTEIYNEQFFGPGTRLTVL.

The rearrangement uses TRBV5-1 and TRBJ2-1; perhaps TRBD2 as D (5 bases). Germline values: CDR1 SGHRS, CDR2 YFSETQ. This CDR3 is built from 15 residues. V dropped 0 bases and J dropped 8 bases, with 15 bases sitting between them. CDR3 bases: TGCGCCAGCAGCTTGGTGGACTTGCAAATCCATGAGCAGTTCTTC. Its protein product is CASSLVDLQIHEQFF.

This clonotype has at least ten counts. The chain couples TRBV5-6 to TRBJ2-5; tentative D call: TRBD2 (5 bases). CDR3 length equals 14 residues. Germline CDR1 and CDR2: SGHDT and YYEEEE. The germline V and J ends were trimmed by 3 bases and 5 bases, with 14 bases remaining between them. DNA for the CDR3: TGTGCCAGCAGCTCAGGAGAGGGTTTGGAGACCCAGTACTTC. Amino acid sequence: CASSSGEGLETQYF.